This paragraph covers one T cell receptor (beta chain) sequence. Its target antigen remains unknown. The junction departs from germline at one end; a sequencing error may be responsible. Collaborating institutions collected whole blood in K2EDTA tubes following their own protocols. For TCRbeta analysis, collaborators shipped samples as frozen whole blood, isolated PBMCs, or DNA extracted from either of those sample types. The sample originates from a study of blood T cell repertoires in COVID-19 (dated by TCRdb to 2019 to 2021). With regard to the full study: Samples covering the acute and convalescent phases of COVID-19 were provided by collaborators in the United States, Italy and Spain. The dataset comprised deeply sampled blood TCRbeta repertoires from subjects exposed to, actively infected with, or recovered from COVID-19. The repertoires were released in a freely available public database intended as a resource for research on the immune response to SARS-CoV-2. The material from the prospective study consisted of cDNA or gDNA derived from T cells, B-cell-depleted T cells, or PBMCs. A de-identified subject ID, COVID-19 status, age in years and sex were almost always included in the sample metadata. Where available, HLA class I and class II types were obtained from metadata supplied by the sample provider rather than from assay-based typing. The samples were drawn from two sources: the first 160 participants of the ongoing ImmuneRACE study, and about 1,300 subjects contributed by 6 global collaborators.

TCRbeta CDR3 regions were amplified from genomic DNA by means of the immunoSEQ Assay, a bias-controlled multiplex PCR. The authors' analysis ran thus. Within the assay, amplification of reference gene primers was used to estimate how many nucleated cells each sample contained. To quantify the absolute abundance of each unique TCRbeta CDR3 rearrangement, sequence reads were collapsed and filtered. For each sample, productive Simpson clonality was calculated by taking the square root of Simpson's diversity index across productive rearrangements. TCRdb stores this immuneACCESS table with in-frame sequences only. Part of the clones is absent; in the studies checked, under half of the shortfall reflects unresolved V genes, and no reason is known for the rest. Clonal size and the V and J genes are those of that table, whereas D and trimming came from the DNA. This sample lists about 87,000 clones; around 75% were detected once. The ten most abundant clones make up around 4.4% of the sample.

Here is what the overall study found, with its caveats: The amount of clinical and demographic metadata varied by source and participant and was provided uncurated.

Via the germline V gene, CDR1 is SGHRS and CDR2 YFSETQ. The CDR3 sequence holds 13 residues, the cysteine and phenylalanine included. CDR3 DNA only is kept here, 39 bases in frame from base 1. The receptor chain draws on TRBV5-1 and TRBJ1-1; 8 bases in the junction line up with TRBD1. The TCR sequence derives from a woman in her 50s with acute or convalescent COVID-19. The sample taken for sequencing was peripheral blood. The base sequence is TGCGCCAGCAGCTTGGAACCGACAGGGGAAGATTTCTTT. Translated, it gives CASSLEPTGEDFF.